Listed below are T cell receptor beta chains from one sample, sequenced in a study of shared clonotypes between healthy human individuals. Profiling relied on immunoSEQ multiplex PCR, and the TCRdb table lists in-frame clones only, not all of them. This table has over 1.4 million clones, roughly 96% appearing once. Sequenced input: naive CD4+ T cells sorted from blood. Source of these receptors: a man aged 30 to 45 in good health. Each CDR3 is given with its conserved first and last residue. The order of the fields is V gene, J gene, clone size, D gene, CDR3 protein, CDR3 DNA. The D gene is left open where the match is weak. Size is omitted from some rows. Given values are once, few, many or a class for expanded clones.

v_call: TRBV4-1; j_call: TRBJ2-1; clone_size: -; d_call: -; cdr3_aa: CASSQGLTSYNEQFF; cdr3_nt: TGCGCCAGCAGCCAAGGACTTACCTCCTACAATGAGCAGTTCTTC
v_call: TRBV9; j_call: TRBJ2-7; clone_size: -; d_call: -; cdr3_aa: CASSVEGTRVHEQYF; cdr3_nt: TGTGCCAGCAGCGTAGAGGGCACGAGGGTCCACGAGCAGTACTTC
v_call: TRBV28; j_call: TRBJ1-2; clone_size: -; d_call: TRBD1; cdr3_aa: CASFLLTPGQVGGNSYGYTF; cdr3_nt: TGTGCCAGCTTTCTTTTAACGCCCGGACAGGTCGGAGGTAATTCCTATGGCTACACCTTC
v_call: TRBV28; j_call: TRBJ1-2; clone_size: -; d_call: -; cdr3_aa: CATNLSGLLGYGYTF; cdr3_nt: TGTGCCACCAATTTGTCGGGCCTGCTGGGCTATGGCTACACCTTC
v_call: TRBV7-2; j_call: TRBJ1-5; clone_size: -; d_call: -; cdr3_aa: CASSLAVGTRNQPQHF; cdr3_nt: TGTGCCAGCAGCTTAGCGGTAGGGACTCGCAATCAGCCCCAGCATTTT
v_call: TRBV21-1; j_call: TRBJ2-7; clone_size: -; d_call: -; cdr3_aa: CASSHRDRPRYEQYF; cdr3_nt: TGTGCCAGCAGCCATCGGGACAGGCCACGTTACGAGCAGTACTTC
v_call: TRBV9; j_call: TRBJ2-5; clone_size: -; d_call: -; cdr3_aa: CASSGRNVKTRQETQYF; cdr3_nt: TGTGCCAGCAGCGGAAGAAACGTAAAAACCCGCCAAGAGACCCAGTACTTC
v_call: TRBV30; j_call: TRBJ2-3; clone_size: -; d_call: -; cdr3_aa: CAWSVLGSSQYF; cdr3_nt: TGTGCCTGGAGTGTACTGGGCAGTTCGCAGTATTTT
v_call: TRBV5-6; j_call: TRBJ1-1; clone_size: once; d_call: -; cdr3_aa: CASSFKMNTEAFF; cdr3_nt: TGTGCCAGCAGCTTTAAGATGAACACTGAAGCTTTCTTT
v_call: TRBV5-1; j_call: TRBJ2-5; clone_size: -; d_call: -; cdr3_aa: CASSLVQGGQETQYF; cdr3_nt: TGCGCCAGCAGCTTGGTCCAAGGGGGGCAAGAGACCCAGTACTTC
v_call: TRBV19; j_call: TRBJ1-2; clone_size: -; d_call: -; cdr3_aa: CASSTRDYSARPTLRGYTF; cdr3_nt: TGTGCCAGTAGTACTCGGGACTATTCGGCGAGGCCTACGTTACGTGGCTACACCTTC
v_call: TRBV19; j_call: TRBJ2-3; clone_size: -; d_call: -; cdr3_aa: CASSIGFTDTQYF; cdr3_nt: TGTGCCAGTAGTATAGGTTTTACAGATACGCAGTATTTT
v_call: TRBV20-1; j_call: TRBJ2-1; clone_size: -; d_call: -; cdr3_aa: CSAQFSRGFF; cdr3_nt: TGCAGTGCCCAATTTAGTCGGGGGTTCTTC
v_call: TRBV25-1; j_call: TRBJ2-3; clone_size: -; d_call: -; cdr3_aa: CASSETGTRQYF; cdr3_nt: TGTGCCAGCAGTGAGACCGGGACCCGTCAGTATTTT
v_call: TRBV9; j_call: TRBJ2-2; clone_size: -; d_call: -; cdr3_aa: CASSVAVGGTGELFF; cdr3_nt: TGTGCCAGCAGCGTAGCGGTGGGAGGCACCGGGGAGCTGTTTTTT
v_call: TRBV10-3; j_call: TRBJ2-1; clone_size: -; d_call: -; cdr3_aa: CAISDTDNYNEQFF; cdr3_nt: TGTGCCATCAGTGATACAGACAATTACAATGAGCAGTTCTTC
v_call: TRBV28; j_call: TRBJ2-7; clone_size: -; d_call: -; cdr3_aa: CASRSDSPSQYF; cdr3_nt: TGTGCCAGCAGGAGCGACAGTCCCTCTCAGTACTTC
v_call: TRBV5-8; j_call: TRBJ2-5; clone_size: once; d_call: TRBD1; cdr3_aa: CASSSRQGTETQYF; cdr3_nt: TGTGCCAGCAGCTCGCGACAGGGCACGGAGACCCAGTACTTC
v_call: TRBV4-3; j_call: TRBJ2-2; clone_size: -; d_call: TRBD2; cdr3_aa: CASSQGLAATGELFF; cdr3_nt: TGCGCCAGCAGCCAAGGACTAGCGGCGACCGGGGAGCTGTTTTTT
v_call: TRBV5-4; j_call: TRBJ2-7; clone_size: -; d_call: -; cdr3_aa: CASRGPSSYEQYF; cdr3_nt: TGTGCCAGCAGGGGACCTAGCTCCTACGAGCAGTACTTC
v_call: TRBV11-2; j_call: TRBJ2-2; clone_size: -; d_call: -; cdr3_aa: CASSSFARVNTGELFF; cdr3_nt: TGTGCCAGCAGCTCATTCGCCAGGGTCAACACCGGGGAGCTGTTTTTT
v_call: TRBV6-4; j_call: TRBJ2-1; clone_size: -; d_call: TRBD2; cdr3_aa: CASSDSGLAGGSRVGNEQFF; cdr3_nt: TGTGCCAGCAGTGACTCTGGACTAGCGGGAGGTTCCAGGGTGGGCAATGAGCAGTTCTTC
v_call: TRBV28; j_call: TRBJ1-5; clone_size: -; d_call: -; cdr3_aa: CASSLGEGQPQHF; cdr3_nt: TGTGCCAGCAGTTTAGGGGAGGGTCAGCCCCAGCATTTT
v_call: TRBV6-6; j_call: TRBJ2-3; clone_size: -; d_call: -; cdr3_aa: CASSPSQDTQYF; cdr3_nt: TGTGCCAGCAGCCCATCCCAAGATACGCAGTATTTT
v_call: TRBV5-1; j_call: TRBJ1-1; clone_size: once; d_call: TRBD1; cdr3_aa: CASSLGGGQANTEAFF; cdr3_nt: TGCGCCAGCAGCTTGGGGGGCGGACAGGCGAACACTGAAGCTTTCTTT
v_call: TRBV11-2; j_call: TRBJ2-3; clone_size: -; d_call: TRBD1; cdr3_aa: CASSFRGGLDTQYF; cdr3_nt: TGTGCCAGCAGCTTCAGAGGGGGCCTAGATACGCAGTATTTT
v_call: TRBV10-3; j_call: TRBJ1-5; clone_size: -; d_call: -; cdr3_aa: CAISEQQTNQPQHF; cdr3_nt: TGTGCCATCAGTGAACAACAGACCAATCAGCCCCAGCATTTT
v_call: TRBV5-5; j_call: TRBJ2-1; clone_size: -; d_call: TRBD2; cdr3_aa: CASSLLAAFNEQFF; cdr3_nt: TGTGCCAGCAGCTTACTAGCGGCATTCAATGAGCAGTTCTTC